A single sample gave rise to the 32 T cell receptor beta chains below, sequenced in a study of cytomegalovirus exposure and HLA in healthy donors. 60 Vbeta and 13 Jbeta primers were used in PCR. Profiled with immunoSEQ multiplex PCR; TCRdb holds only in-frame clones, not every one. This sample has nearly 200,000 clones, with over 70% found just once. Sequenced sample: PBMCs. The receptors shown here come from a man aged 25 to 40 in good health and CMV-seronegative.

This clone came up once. The CDR3 DNA is TGTGCCAGCCAAAGGGGGAGTAGGGTCACAGATACGCAGTATTTT. The encoded protein is CASQRGSRVTDTQYF. The chain combines TRBV5-6 with TRBJ2-3; D may be TRBD1 (6 bases). CDR3 size: 15 residues. The germline V gene encodes CDR1 SGHDT and CDR2 YYEEEE. The V and J ends lost 7 bases and 2 bases respectively, with 17 bases between them.

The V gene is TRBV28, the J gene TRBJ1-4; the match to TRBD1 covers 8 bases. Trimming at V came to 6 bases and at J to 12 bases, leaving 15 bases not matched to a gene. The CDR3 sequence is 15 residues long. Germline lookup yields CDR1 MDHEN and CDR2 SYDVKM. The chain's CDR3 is CASRHFQQGEGELFF. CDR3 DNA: TGTGCCAGCAGGCACTTTCAACAGGGGGAAGGTGAACTGTTTTTT.

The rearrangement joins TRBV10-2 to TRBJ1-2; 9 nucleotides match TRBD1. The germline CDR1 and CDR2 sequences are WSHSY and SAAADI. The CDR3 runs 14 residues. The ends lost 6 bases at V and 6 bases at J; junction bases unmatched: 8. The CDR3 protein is CASRTGGAYDGYTF. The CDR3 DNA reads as TGCGCCAGCAGAACAGGGGGCGCCTACGATGGCTACACCTTC.

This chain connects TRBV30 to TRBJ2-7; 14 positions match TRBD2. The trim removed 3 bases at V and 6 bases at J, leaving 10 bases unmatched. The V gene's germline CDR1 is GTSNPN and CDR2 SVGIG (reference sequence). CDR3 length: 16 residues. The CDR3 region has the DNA TGTGCCTGGAGCTCGCCCCGGACTAGCGGGAGGACCGAGCAGTACTTC. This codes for CAWSSPRTSGRTEQYF.

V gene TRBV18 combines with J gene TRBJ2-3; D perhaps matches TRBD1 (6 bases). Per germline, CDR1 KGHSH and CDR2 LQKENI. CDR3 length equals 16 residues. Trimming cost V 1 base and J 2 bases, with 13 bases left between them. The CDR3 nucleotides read TGTGCCAGCTCACCACGAGGGGGACCTTTCACAGATACGCAGTATTTT. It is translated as CASSPRGGPFTDTQYF.

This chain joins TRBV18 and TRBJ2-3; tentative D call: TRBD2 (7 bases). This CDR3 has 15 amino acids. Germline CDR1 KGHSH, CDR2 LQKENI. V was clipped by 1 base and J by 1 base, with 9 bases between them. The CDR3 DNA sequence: TGTGCCAGCTCACCACGAGGGGGGGGCACAGATACGCAGTATTTT. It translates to CASSPRGGGTDTQYF.

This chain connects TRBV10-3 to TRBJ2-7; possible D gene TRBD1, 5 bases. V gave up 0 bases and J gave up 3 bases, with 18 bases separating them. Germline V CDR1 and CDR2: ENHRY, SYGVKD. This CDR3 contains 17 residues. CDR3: CAISESGQGKKGYEQYF. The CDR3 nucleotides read TGTGCCATCAGTGAGTCGGGGCAGGGAAAGAAGGGCTACGAGCAGTACTTC.

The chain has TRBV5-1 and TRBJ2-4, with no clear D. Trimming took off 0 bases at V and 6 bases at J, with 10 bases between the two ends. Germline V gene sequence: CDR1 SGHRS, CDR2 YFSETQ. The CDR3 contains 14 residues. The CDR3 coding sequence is TGCGCCAGCAGCTTGGATGCACAGCCAAACATTCAGTACTTC. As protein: CASSLDAQPNIQYF.

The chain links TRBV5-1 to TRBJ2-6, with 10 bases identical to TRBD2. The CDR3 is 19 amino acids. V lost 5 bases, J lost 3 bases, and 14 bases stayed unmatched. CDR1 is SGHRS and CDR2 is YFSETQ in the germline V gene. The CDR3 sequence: CASRLAGSNSLGGANVLTF. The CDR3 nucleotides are TGCGCCAGCAGACTAGCGGGATCAAACTCTCTGGGTGGGGCCAACGTCCTGACTTTC.

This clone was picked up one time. CDR3 in DNA: TGTGCCTGGATTCCGTTTGGACAGGGAAAATACTCACCCCTCCACTTT. Amino acids: CAWIPFGQGKYSPLHF. The V gene is TRBV30, the J gene TRBJ1-6; the match to TRBD1 covers 8 bases. The CDR3 sequence is 16 residues long. Germline V lookup: CDR1 GTSNPN, CDR2 SVGIG (reference sequence). V trimming: 4 bases; J trimming: 10 bases; junction bases outside the gene matches: 15.

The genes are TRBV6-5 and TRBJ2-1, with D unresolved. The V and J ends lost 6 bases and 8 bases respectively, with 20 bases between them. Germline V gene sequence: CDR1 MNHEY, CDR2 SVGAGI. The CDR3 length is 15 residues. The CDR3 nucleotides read TGTGCCAGCAGCCGCGCGAATCTACCACGCCATGAGCAGTTCTTC. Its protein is CASSRANLPRHEQFF.

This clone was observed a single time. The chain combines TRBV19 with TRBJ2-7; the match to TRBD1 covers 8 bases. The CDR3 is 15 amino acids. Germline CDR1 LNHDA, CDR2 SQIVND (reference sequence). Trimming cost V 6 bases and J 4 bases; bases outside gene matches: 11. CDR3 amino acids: CASRDSRDRRYEQYF. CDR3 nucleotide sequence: TGTGCCAGTAGAGATAGCCGGGACAGGAGATACGAGCAGTACTTC. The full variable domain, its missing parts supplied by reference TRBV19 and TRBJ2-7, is DGGITQSPKYLFRKEGQNVTLSCEQNLNHDAMYWYRQDPGQGLRLIYYSQIVNDFQKGDIAEGYSVSREKKESFPLTVTSAQKNPTAFYLCASRDSRDRRYEQYFGPGTRLTVT.

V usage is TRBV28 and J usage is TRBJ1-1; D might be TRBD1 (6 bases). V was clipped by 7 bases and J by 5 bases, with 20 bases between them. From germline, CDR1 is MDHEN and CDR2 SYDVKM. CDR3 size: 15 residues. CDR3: CASNPGGRGRTEAFF. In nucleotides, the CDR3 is TGTGCCAGCAATCCCGGGGGGCGGGGGCGGACTGAAGCTTTCTTT.

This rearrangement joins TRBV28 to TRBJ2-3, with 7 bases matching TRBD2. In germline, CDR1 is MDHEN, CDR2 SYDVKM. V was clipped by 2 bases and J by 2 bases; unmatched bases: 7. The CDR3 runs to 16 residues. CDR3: CASSLGGSRATDTQYF. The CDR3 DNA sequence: TGTGCCAGCAGTTTAGGCGGGAGTCGAGCCACAGATACGCAGTATTTT.

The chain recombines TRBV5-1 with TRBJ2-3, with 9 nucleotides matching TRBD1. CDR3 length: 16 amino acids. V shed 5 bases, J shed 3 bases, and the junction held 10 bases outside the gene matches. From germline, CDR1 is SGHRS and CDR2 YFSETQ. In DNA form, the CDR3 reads TGCGCCAGCAGGGCGGGCGGGACAGGGAGAACAGATACGCAGTATTTT. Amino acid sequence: CASRAGGTGRTDTQYF. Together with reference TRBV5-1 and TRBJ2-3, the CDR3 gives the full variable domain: KAGVTQTPRYLIKTRGQQVTLSCSPISGHRSVSWYQQTPGQGLQFLFEYFSETQRNKGNFPGRFSGRQFSNSRSEMNVSTLELGDSALYLCASRAGGTGRTDTQYFGPGTRLTVL.

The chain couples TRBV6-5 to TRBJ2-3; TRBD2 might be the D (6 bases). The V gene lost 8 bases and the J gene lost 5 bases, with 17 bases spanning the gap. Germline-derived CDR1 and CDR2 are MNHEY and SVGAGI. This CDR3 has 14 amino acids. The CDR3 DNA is TGTGCCAGCCGCGGAGGGACCTGGGGAGATACGCAGTATTTT. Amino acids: CASRGGTWGDTQYF.

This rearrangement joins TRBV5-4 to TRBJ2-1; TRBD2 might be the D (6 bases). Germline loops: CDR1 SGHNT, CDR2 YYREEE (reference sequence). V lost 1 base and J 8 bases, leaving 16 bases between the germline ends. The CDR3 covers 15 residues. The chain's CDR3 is CASSLPGAGRDEQFF. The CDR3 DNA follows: TGTGCCAGCAGCTTGCCTGGGGCGGGGAGAGATGAGCAGTTCTTC.

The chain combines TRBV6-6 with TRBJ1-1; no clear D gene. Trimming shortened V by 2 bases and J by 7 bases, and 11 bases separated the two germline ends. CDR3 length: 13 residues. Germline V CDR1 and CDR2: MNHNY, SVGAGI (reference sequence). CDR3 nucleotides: TGTGCCAGCAGTTACACCAGCGACGGTGAAGCTTTCTTT. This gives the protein CASSYTSDGEAFF.

Here the CDR3 DNA reads TGTGCCAGCAGCTTAGAGGCAGGCCACGAGCAGTACTTC. It specifies CASSLEAGHEQYF. V gene TRBV7-2 combines with J gene TRBJ2-7, with unresolved D. Trimming stripped 1 base from V and 5 bases from J, with 9 bases between. This CDR3 comprises 13 residues. The germline gives CDR1 SGHTA, CDR2 FQGNSA.

CDR3: CASSPRGGMNYEQYF. CDR3 sequence (DNA): TGTGCCAGCAGCCCTCGTGGAGGGATGAACTACGAGCAGTACTTC. V and J are TRBV11-2 and TRBJ2-7; TRBD2 might be the D (6 bases). CDR3 size: 15 residues. The V gene lost 5 bases and the J gene lost 3 bases, with 17 bases spanning the gap. Germline loops: CDR1 SGHAT, CDR2 FQNNGV.

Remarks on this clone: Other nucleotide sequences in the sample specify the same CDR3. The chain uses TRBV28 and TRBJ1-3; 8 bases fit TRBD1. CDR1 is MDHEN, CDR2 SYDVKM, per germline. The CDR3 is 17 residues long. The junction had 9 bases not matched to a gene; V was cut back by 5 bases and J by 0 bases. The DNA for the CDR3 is TGTGCCAGCAGTAGCAGACAGGGGCCTTTCTCTGGAAACACCATATATTTT. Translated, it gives CASSSRQGPFSGNTIYF.

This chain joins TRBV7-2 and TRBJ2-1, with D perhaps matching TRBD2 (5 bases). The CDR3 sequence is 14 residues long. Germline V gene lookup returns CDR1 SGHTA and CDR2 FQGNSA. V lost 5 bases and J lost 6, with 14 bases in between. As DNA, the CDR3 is TGTGCCAGCAGCCCCTTACTGGCGGGCAATGAGCAGTTCTTC. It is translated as CASSPLLAGNEQFF.

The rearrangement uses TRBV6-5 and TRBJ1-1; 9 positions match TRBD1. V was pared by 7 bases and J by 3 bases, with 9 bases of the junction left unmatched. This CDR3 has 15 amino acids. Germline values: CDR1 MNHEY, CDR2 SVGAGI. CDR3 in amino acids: CASKRGTGIYTEAFF. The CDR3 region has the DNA TGTGCCAGCAAACGAGGGACAGGGATATACACTGAAGCTTTCTTT.

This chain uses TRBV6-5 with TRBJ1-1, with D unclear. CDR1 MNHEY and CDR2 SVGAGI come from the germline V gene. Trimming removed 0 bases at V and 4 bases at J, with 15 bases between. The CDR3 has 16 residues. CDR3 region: CASSYSPAGGRTEAFF. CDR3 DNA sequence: TGTGCCAGCAGTTACTCGCCGGCCGGCGGCCGCACTGAAGCTTTCTTT.

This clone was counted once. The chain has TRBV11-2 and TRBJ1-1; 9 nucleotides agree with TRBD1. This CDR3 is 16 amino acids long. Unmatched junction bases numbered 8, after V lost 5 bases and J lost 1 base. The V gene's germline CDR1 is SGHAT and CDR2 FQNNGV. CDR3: CASSPRRDRANTEAFF. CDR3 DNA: TGTGCCAGCAGCCCTAGACGGGACAGGGCGAACACTGAAGCTTTCTTT.

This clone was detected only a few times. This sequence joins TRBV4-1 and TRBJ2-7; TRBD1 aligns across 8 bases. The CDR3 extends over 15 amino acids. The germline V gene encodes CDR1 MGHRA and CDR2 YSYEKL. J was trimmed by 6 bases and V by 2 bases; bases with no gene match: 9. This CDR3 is CASSQITGTGFEQYF. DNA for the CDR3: TGCGCCAGCAGCCAAATAACAGGGACAGGTTTCGAGCAGTACTTC.

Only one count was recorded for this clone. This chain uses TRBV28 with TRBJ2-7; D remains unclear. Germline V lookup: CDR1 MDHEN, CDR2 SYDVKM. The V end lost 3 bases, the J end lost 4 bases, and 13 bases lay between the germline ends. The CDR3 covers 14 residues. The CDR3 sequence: CASSFSSSLYEQYF. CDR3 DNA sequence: TGTGCCAGCAGTTTTTCTTCTAGTCTGTACGAGCAGTACTTC.

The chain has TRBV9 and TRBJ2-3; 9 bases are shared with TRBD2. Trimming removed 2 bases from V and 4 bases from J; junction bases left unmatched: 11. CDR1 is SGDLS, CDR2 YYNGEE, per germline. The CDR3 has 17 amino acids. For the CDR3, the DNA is TGTGCCAGCAGCGTGGGAGTTAGCGGGGGAGGTGCAGATACGCAGTATTTT. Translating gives CASSVGVSGGGADTQYF.

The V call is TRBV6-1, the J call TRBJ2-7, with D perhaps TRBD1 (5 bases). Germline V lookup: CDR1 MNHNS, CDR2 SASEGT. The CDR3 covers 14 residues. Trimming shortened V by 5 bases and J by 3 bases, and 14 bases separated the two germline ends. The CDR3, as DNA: TGTGCCAGCAGTTTACCGACAGAGTACTACGAGCAGTACTTC. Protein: CASSLPTEYYEQYF.

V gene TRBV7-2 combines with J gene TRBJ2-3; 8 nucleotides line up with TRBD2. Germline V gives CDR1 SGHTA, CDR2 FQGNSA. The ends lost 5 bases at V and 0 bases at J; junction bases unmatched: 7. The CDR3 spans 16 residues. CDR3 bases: TGTGCCAGCAGCAGACTAGCGTTCACTAGCACAGATACGCAGTATTTT. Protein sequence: CASSRLAFTSTDTQYF.

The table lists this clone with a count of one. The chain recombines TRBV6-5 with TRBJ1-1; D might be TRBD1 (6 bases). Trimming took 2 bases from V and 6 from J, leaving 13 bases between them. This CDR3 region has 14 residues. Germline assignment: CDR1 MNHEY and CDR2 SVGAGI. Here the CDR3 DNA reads TGTGCCAGCAGTTACCAACAGGGTAGCGCTGAAGCTTTCTTT. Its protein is CASSYQQGSAEAFF.

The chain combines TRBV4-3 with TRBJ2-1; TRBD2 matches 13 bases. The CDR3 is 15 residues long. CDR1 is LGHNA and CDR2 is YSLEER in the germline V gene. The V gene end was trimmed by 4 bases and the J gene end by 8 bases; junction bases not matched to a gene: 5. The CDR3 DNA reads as TGCGCCAGCAGCCGTACTAGCGGGGGGGCCGATGAGCAGTTCTTC. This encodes CASSRTSGGADEQFF.